Below, one T cell receptor beta chain is given with its context. What antigen it recognizes has not been identified. Base qualities are not recorded, but no much larger clone differs from it by a single base. The library was prepared using the immunoSEQ multiplex PCR assay. The source is immuneACCESS, and TCRdb retained only in-frame sequences with V and J called. Part of the clones is not carried over; for the studies checked, unresolved V genes explain less than half of this, and the remainder is unexplained. The sample table holds around 110,000 clones, of which around 93% were seen once. 0.78% of the sample is taken by the ten largest. This entry is derived from a study of T cell changes during pregnancy in multiple sclerosis (dated by TCRdb to the late 2010s). In terms of the full investigation: Changes in the T cell repertoire over the course of pregnancy were examined in this study in women with multiple sclerosis.

Trimmed from V: 5 bases; trimmed from J: 4 bases; junction bases lacking a gene match: 15. Including the terminal cysteine and phenylalanine, the CDR3 comprises 18 residues. The kept DNA is CDR3 alone, 54 bases in frame from the first base. The germline V gene sets CDR1 to SGHVS and CDR2 to FQNEAQ. The chain uses TRBV7-8 and TRBJ2-1; a stretch of 9 junction bases matches TRBD2. The sequenced sample was peripheral blood, obtained in the third trimester of pregnancy. The source of this sequence is a female donor in good health, enrolled as a control in a pregnancy study. The sequence in DNA is TGTGCCAGCAGCCGTGGCCTAGCGGGGCTTACGGCGTACAATGAGCAGTTCTTC. Translated, this gives CASSRGLAGLTAYNEQFF.